The rows below give T cell receptor beta chains drawn from one sample of a study of identical twins. One entry per CDR3 protein, called by TCRdb with MiXCR from the 5' RACE reads. The sample shows around 280,000 distinct CDR3 sequences, around 8.8% of them seen only once. The sample was also linked to a second study, of yellow fever vaccine responses in identical twins.

The sample consisted of memory (CD45RO+) T cells sorted from blood. The receptors here all came from a woman younger than 30 in good health. Each CDR3 is given with its conserved first and last residue. Each record gives: D gene, J gene, clone size, CDR3 length, V gene, CDR3 protein, CDR3 DNA. The D gene is left open where the match is weak. Clone sizes are given selectively: once, few, many, or a class where the clone is expanded.

D: NA; J: TRBJ1-2; size: many; length: 14; V: TRBV6-1; CDR3: CASRRTADSYGYTF; DNA: TGTGCCAGCAGGAGGACAGCGGATAGCTATGGCTACACCTTC
D: TRBD1; J: TRBJ2-2; size: few; length: 15; V: TRBV7-9; CDR3: CASYGTEVNTGELFF; DNA: TGTGCCAGCTATGGGACAGAAGTGAACACCGGGGAGCTGTTTTTT
D: NA; J: TRBJ1-1; size: NA; length: 14; V: TRBV11-2; CDR3: CASSLDSGVTEAFF; DNA: TGTGCCAGCAGCTTAGATTCCGGGGTCACTGAAGCTTTCTTT
D: TRBD2; J: TRBJ2-2; size: NA; length: 16; V: TRBV20-1; CDR3: CSAQGGAGVNTGELFF; DNA: TGCAGTGCCCAAGGGGGAGCGGGAGTGAACACCGGGGAGCTGTTTTTT
D: TRBD2; J: TRBJ2-7; size: NA; length: 11; V: TRBV29-1; CDR3: CSGGGLGEQYF; DNA: TGCAGCGGGGGGGGTTTGGGCGAGCAGTACTTC
D: NA; J: TRBJ1-5; size: many; length: 16; V: TRBV12-3/TRBV12-4; CDR3: CASRPSSAYSNQPQHF; DNA: TGTGCCAGCAGACCGAGTTCGGCTTATAGCAATCAGCCCCAGCATTTT
D: NA; J: TRBJ1-1; size: medium-sized; length: 13; V: TRBV12-3/TRBV12-4; CDR3: CASSLVQDTEAFF; DNA: TGTGCCAGCAGTTTAGTGCAGGACACTGAAGCTTTCTTT
D: NA; J: TRBJ1-3; size: few; length: 14; V: TRBV6-1; CDR3: CASKEGGSGNTIYF; DNA: TGTGCCAGCAAGGAGGGGGGCTCTGGAAACACCATATATTTT
D: NA; J: TRBJ2-1; size: medium-sized; length: 11; V: TRBV5-6; CDR3: CASSENNEQFF; DNA: TGTGCCAGCAGCGAAAACAATGAGCAGTTCTTC
D: NA; J: TRBJ1-3; size: many; length: 15; V: TRBV15; CDR3: CATSRDLGPGNTIYF; DNA: TGTGCCACCAGCAGAGATCTTGGACCTGGAAACACCATATATTTT
D: NA; J: TRBJ2-3; size: few; length: 15; V: TRBV5-5; CDR3: CASSFRDTSTDTQYF; DNA: TGTGCCAGCAGCTTCCGGGACACCAGCACAGATACGCAGTATTTT
D: NA; J: TRBJ2-1; size: NA; length: 15; V: TRBV7-3; CDR3: CASSLRDSRADEQFF; DNA: TGTGCCAGCAGCTTAAGGGATAGTAGGGCGGATGAGCAGTTCTTC